These 21 T cell receptor beta chains were all obtained from the same sample, sequenced in a study of shared clonotypes between healthy human individuals. CD45RO-negative cells were positively selected for CCR7, leaving out terminally differentiated effector memory CD45RA+ cells. The data were produced by immunoSEQ multiplex PCR, yet TCRdb's version contains in-frame clones alone and is incomplete. The sample lists more than 550,000 clones, 92% seen once, with 24% in the top ten. Sequencing was done on a sample of naive CD8+ T cells sorted from blood. The receptor source for this set is a man between 25 and 39 years old in good health.

The chain's CDR3 is CASSLGAGTGATEAFF. Here the CDR3 DNA reads TGCGCCAGCAGCTTGGGCGCCGGGACAGGGGCCACTGAAGCTTTCTTT. This chain links TRBV5-1 with TRBJ1-1; 10 bases match TRBD1. The germline V gene encodes CDR1 SGHRS and CDR2 YFSETQ. Trimming removed 0 bases from V and 4 bases from J; junction bases left unmatched: 6. There are 16 residues in the CDR3.

This clone came up once. The rearrangement links TRBV6-5 to TRBJ1-1; tentatively, D is TRBD1 (6 bases). Per germline, CDR1 MNHEY and CDR2 SVGAGI. The V and J ends lost 2 bases and 6 bases respectively, with 13 bases between them. The CDR3 sequence is 14 residues long. This chain's CDR3 is CASSYTSGAAEAFF. Written as DNA, the CDR3 is TGTGCCAGCAGTTACACTTCAGGGGCAGCTGAAGCTTTCTTT.

The genes are TRBV4-1 and TRBJ2-5, with unresolved D. Trimming stripped 1 base from V and 2 bases from J, with 14 bases between. Per germline, CDR1 MGHRA and CDR2 YSYEKL. This CDR3 spans 16 amino acids. The CDR3 nucleotides are TGCGCCAGCAGCCAAGCCCACACGGCTCAACAAGAGACCCAGTACTTC. Translating gives CASSQAHTAQQETQYF.

The chain joins TRBV19 to TRBJ2-2; D is ambiguous. The germline V gene has CDR1 LNHDA and CDR2 SQIVND (reference sequence). The CDR3 is 17 amino acids. Between the trimmed V and J ends, which lost 5 bases and 0 bases, there was a span of 16 bases. The CDR3 reads CASSFSASASNTGELFF. DNA for the CDR3: TGTGCCAGTAGTTTTAGTGCGTCAGCTTCGAACACCGGGGAGCTGTTTTTT.

A note on this clone: Additional DNA sequences in this sample encode the identical CDR3. This chain links TRBV15 with TRBJ2-3; D unresolved. CDR3 length: 14 residues. Looked up from germline, CDR1 is LNHNV and CDR2 is YYDKDF (reference sequence). Trimming took off 0 bases at V and 2 bases at J, with 6 bases between the two ends. The CDR3 region has the DNA TGTGCCACCAGCAGAGATGGAGACACAGATACGCAGTATTTT. As protein: CATSRDGDTDTQYF.

The chain carries TRBV9 and TRBJ2-1, with D perhaps being TRBD1 or TRBD2 (5 bases each). V lost 3 bases to trimming and J lost 9 bases, with 22 bases between them. This CDR3 is 16 amino acids long. Germline loops: CDR1 SGDLS, CDR2 YYNGEE. CDR3 DNA sequence: TGTGCCAGCAGCGGAACTACTAGGGGATCTTTTGGTGAGCAGTTCTTC. This translates into CASSGTTRGSFGEQFF.

The chain recombines TRBV7-6 with TRBJ2-2; D call uncertain. The V end was cut by 1 base, the J end by 2 bases, with 5 bases between. The CDR3 is 14 residues long. Germline V gives CDR1 SGHVS, CDR2 FNYEAQ. The CDR3 is CASSLGRNTGELFF. In nucleotides, the CDR3 is TGTGCCAGCAGCTTAGGGAGAAACACCGGGGAGCTGTTTTTT.

The rearrangement uses TRBV2 and TRBJ2-1; 7 nucleotides line up with TRBD2. CDR1 is SNHLY, CDR2 FYNNEI, per germline. CDR3 length: 13 amino acids. The V segment lost 7 bases and the J segment 8 bases; nucleotides outside the gene matches: 8. The CDR3 loop reads CASMTSIRHEQFF. CDR3 sequence (DNA): TGTGCCAGCATGACTAGCATAAGGCATGAGCAGTTCTTC.

This chain connects TRBV4-1 to TRBJ2-3, with 9 nucleotides matching TRBD1. V was pared by 1 base and J by 2 bases, with 1 base of the junction left unmatched. Germline V gives CDR1 MGHRA, CDR2 YSYEKL. This CDR3 comprises 15 residues. This CDR3 is CASSQGDRATDTQYF. The CDR3 DNA sequence: TGCGCCAGCAGCCAAGGGGACAGGGCCACAGATACGCAGTATTTT.

CDR3 DNA sequence: TGTGCCAGCAGTGCCGGGACCTACAATGAGCAGTTCTTC. Amino acids: CASSAGTYNEQFF. The chain employs TRBV2 and TRBJ2-1, with a weak D call TRBD2 (5 bases). The length of the CDR3 is 13 residues. Per the germline V gene, CDR1 is SNHLY and CDR2 is FYNNEI. Trimming left V 4 bases short and J 2 bases short, with 6 bases between.

The V call is TRBV14, the J call TRBJ2-7, with TRBD2 identical over 7 bases. This CDR3 spans 13 amino acids. V lost 6 bases, J lost 6 bases, and 8 bases stayed unmatched. Germline lookup yields CDR1 SGHDN and CDR2 FVKESK. CDR3 sequence: CASRLRGDSEQYF. As DNA, the CDR3 is TGTGCCAGCAGGTTACGGGGGGATAGCGAGCAGTACTTC.

This chain connects TRBV19 to TRBJ2-1; D not resolved. Per the germline V gene, CDR1 is LNHDA and CDR2 is SQIVND (reference sequence). Trimming left V 0 bases short and J 7 bases short, with 7 bases between. The CDR3 covers 13 residues. DNA of the CDR3: TGTGCCAGTAGTATAGATCCCAAAAATGAGCAGTTCTTC. Translation gives CASSIDPKNEQFF.

This chain joins TRBV14 and TRBJ2-1; no clear D. The V end lost 4 bases, the J end lost 0 bases, and 22 bases lay between the germline ends. The germline V gene has CDR1 SGHDN and CDR2 FVKESK. The CDR3 is 19 amino acids. The CDR3 sequence: CASSPPSRVWASSYNEQFF. The DNA of the CDR3 is TGTGCCAGCAGCCCCCCCAGTAGGGTTTGGGCGAGCTCCTACAATGAGCAGTTCTTC.

The chain couples TRBV4-1 to TRBJ2-7, with no clear D. This CDR3 region has 13 residues. In germline, CDR1 is MGHRA, CDR2 YSYEKL. Between the trimmed V and J ends, which lost 3 bases and 5 bases, there was a span of 11 bases. Here the CDR3 DNA reads TGCGCCAGCAGCCACCCGGTAAGGGACGAGCAGTACTTC. It yields the protein CASSHPVRDEQYF.

In nucleotides, the CDR3 is TGTGCCAGCAGTCTTAGGTTCAGGGGGTACACAGATACGCAGTATTTT. Amino acids: CASSLRFRGYTDTQYF. V is TRBV13 and J is TRBJ2-3; 7 bases match TRBD1. The CDR3 sequence is 16 residues long. Germline V gives CDR1 PRHDT, CDR2 FYEKMQ (reference sequence). After removal of 6 bases from V and 2 bases from J, the junction contained 11 bases not matched to a gene.

This chain uses TRBV2 with TRBJ2-7; D assignment may be TRBD1 or TRBD2 (5 bases each). Germline CDR1 SNHLY, CDR2 FYNNEI. The V gene lost 8 bases and the J gene lost 2 bases, with 10 bases spanning the gap. The CDR3 totals 12 residues. This CDR3 reads CASGGGPYEQYF. The CDR3 DNA reads as TGTGCCAGCGGGGGTGGCCCCTACGAGCAGTACTTC.

V and J are TRBV6-1 and TRBJ2-1; D ambiguous. V lost 7 bases, J lost 4 bases, and 11 bases lay in between. The CDR3 spans 13 residues. In germline, CDR1 is MNHNS, CDR2 SASEGT. CDR3 loop: CASNLGGYNEQFF. In DNA, the CDR3 is TGTGCCAGCAATTTGGGCGGATACAATGAGCAGTTCTTC.

This chain connects TRBV6-5 to TRBJ2-1; D may correspond to TRBD1 or TRBD2 (5 bases each). The ends were cut back, 6 bases at V and 4 bases at J, with 13 bases in the middle. The CDR3 covers 14 residues. Germline V gives CDR1 MNHEY, CDR2 SVGAGI. CDR3: CASRSQGEYNEQFF. The CDR3 bases are TGTGCCAGCAGGTCGCAGGGAGAATACAATGAGCAGTTCTTC.

The rearrangement links TRBV7-3 to TRBJ2-7; no clear D gene. Deletions cut 4 bases from V and 1 base from J, with 5 bases between. The CDR3 spans 12 residues. The germline gives CDR1 SGHTA, CDR2 FQGTGA. CDR3: CASSSSSYEQYF. In DNA form, the CDR3 reads TGTGCCAGCAGCTCGTCTTCCTACGAGCAGTACTTC. Together with reference TRBV7-3 and TRBJ2-7, the CDR3 gives the full variable domain: GAGVSQTPSNKVTEKGKYVELRCDPISGHTALYWYRQSLGQGPEFLIYFQGTGAADDSGLPNDRFFAVRPEGSVSTLKIQRTERGDSAVYLCASSSSSYEQYFGPGTRLTVT.

The CDR3 DNA reads as TGTGCCAGCAGTTTCCTGACTAGCGGGAGGATCGGGGAGCTGTTTTTT. Translated: CASSFLTSGRIGELFF. The chain combines TRBV27 with TRBJ2-2; TRBD2 matches at 13 bases. CDR1 is MNHEY and CDR2 is SMNVEV in the germline V gene (reference sequence). This CDR3 comprises 16 residues. J gave up 7 bases and V 3 bases, and 5 bases lay outside the gene matches.

This chain joins TRBV6-1 and TRBJ2-5; D not resolved. The CDR3 contains 14 residues. The V end was cut by 2 bases, the J end by 5 bases, with 12 bases between. The V gene's germline CDR1 is MNHNS and CDR2 SASEGT. In nucleotides, the CDR3 is TGTGCCAGCAGTGAACTCGGTGGGGTGGAGACCCAGTACTTC. Amino acid sequence: CASSELGGVETQYF.